The 25 T cell receptor beta chains reported below all come from one sample, sequenced in a study of blood T cell repertoires in COVID-19. Sequencing used immunoSEQ multiplex PCR; TCRdb keeps in-frame clones, though not all of them. Of over 100,000 clones listed, about 89% were seen once; the top ten hold more than 3.5%. The sequencing input was peripheral blood. The origin of the receptors is a man in his 60s with COVID-19, enrolled during active disease.

The genes are TRBV18 and TRBJ1-4, with 7 bases matching TRBD1. Germline CDR1 reads KGHSH; CDR2 reads LQKENI. Trimming took 3 bases from V and 0 from J; bases not matched to a gene: 4. The CDR3 covers 16 residues. CDR3 amino acids: CASSPSGGTTNEKLFF. As DNA, the CDR3 is TGTGCCAGCTCACCCTCAGGGGGAACAACTAATGAAAAACTGTTTTTT.

This clone was observed a handful of times. The chain is built from TRBV27 and TRBJ2-7; 7 nucleotides match TRBD1. This CDR3 has 16 residues. CDR1 is MNHEY and CDR2 is SMNVEV in the germline V gene (reference sequence). After removal of 6 bases from V and 3 bases from J, the junction contained 14 bases not matched to a gene. The CDR3 DNA is TGTGCCAGCAGCTCTTTTCCGGGACAGCCGTTCTACGAGCAGTACTTC. Its protein product is CASSSFPGQPFYEQYF.

CDR3: CASSVGGFNEQYF. CDR3 DNA sequence: TGCGCCAGCAGTGTAGGAGGTTTCAACGAGCAGTACTTC. The gene calls are TRBV10-1 and TRBJ2-7, with D possibly being TRBD2 (5 bases). The CDR3 runs to 13 residues. The V gene's germline CDR1 is WNHNN and CDR2 SYGVQD (reference sequence). V dropped 4 bases and J dropped 5 bases, with 12 bases sitting between them.

The rearrangement uses TRBV15 and TRBJ2-3; D call uncertain. The V end was cut by 3 bases, the J end by 1 base, with 17 bases between. Germline CDR1 LNHNV, CDR2 YYDKDF (reference sequence). The CDR3 totals 17 residues. Written as DNA, the CDR3 is TGTGCCACCAGCAGCGAATATCGCGGTGGAGGCACAGATACGCAGTATTTT. It codes for CATSSEYRGGGTDTQYF.

The CDR3 spells CASSPSWTSPEGYTF. The DNA of the CDR3 is TGTGCCAGCAGTCCAAGTTGGACAAGCCCGGAGGGCTACACCTTC. J is TRBJ1-2 and V is TRBV6-4, with D possibly matching TRBD1 (5 bases). Germline V gene data show CDR1 as MRHNA and CDR2 as SNTAGT. V shed 5 bases and J shed 8 bases, with 21 bases lying between them. The CDR3 extends over 15 amino acids.

The V and J genes are TRBV5-1 and TRBJ2-3, with D hard to call. In germline, CDR1 is SGHRS, CDR2 YFSETQ. Trimming left V 4 bases short and J 0 bases short, with 9 bases between. The CDR3 extends over 14 amino acids. The CDR3 nucleotides are TGCGCCAGCAGCCTTCAGACTAGCACAGATACGCAGTATTTT. Its protein is CASSLQTSTDTQYF.

The J gene is TRBJ1-6, the V gene TRBV19; possibly TRBD1 for D (5 bases). The CDR3 is 15 residues long. The ends were cut back, 0 bases at V and 7 bases at J, with 10 bases in the middle. The germline V gene has CDR1 LNHDA and CDR2 SQIVND (reference sequence). CDR3 residues: CASSIDGHPNSPLHF. The CDR3 DNA is TGTGCCAGTAGTATAGACGGACACCCCAATTCACCCCTCCACTTT.

The V and J genes are TRBV4-1 and TRBJ1-5; tentative D call: TRBD1 (6 bases). Per germline, CDR1 MGHRA and CDR2 YSYEKL. The CDR3 extends over 17 amino acids. The V and J ends lost 2 bases and 5 bases respectively, with 19 bases between them. The CDR3 is CASSQPISGTIHQPQHF. The CDR3 DNA is TGCGCCAGCAGCCAACCTATATCCGGGACAATTCATCAGCCCCAGCATTTT.

The chain joins TRBV4-2 to TRBJ2-7; 11 bases match TRBD2. Unmatched junction bases numbered 8, after V lost 2 bases and J lost 2 bases. The CDR3 has 17 residues. CDR1 and CDR2 (germline): LGHNA, YNFKEQ. The CDR3 loop reads CASSQRLAGKGAYEQYF. DNA of the CDR3: TGTGCCAGCAGCCAACGACTAGCGGGGAAGGGCGCCTACGAGCAGTACTTC.

This chain connects TRBV4-2 to TRBJ1-2; TRBD1 aligns across 7 bases. J gave up 6 bases and V 3 bases, and 13 bases lay outside the gene matches. The germline CDR1 and CDR2 sequences are LGHNA and YNFKEQ. The CDR3 extends over 16 amino acids. DNA for the CDR3: TGTGCCAGCAGCCAGGGCCCGGACAGGACCAACCATGGCTACACCTTC. This sequence encodes CASSQGPDRTNHGYTF.

The chain combines TRBV30 with TRBJ1-3; 7 bases map to TRBD1. V shed 2 bases and J 0 bases; nucleotides not matched to a gene: 1. Germline V gene data show CDR1 as GTSNPN and CDR2 as SVGIG (reference sequence). The CDR3 runs to 14 residues. The CDR3 region has the DNA TGTGCCTGGAGTTGGACAGGCTCTGGAAACACCATATATTTT. Protein: CAWSWTGSGNTIYF.

The genes are TRBV5-8 and TRBJ1-6; possible D gene TRBD1, 6 bases. With 3 bases removed from V and 8 bases from J, the gap between germline ends came to 12 bases. Per the germline V gene, CDR1 is SGHTS and CDR2 is YDEGEE. This CDR3 comprises 14 residues. In DNA, the CDR3 is TGTGCCAGCAGCTCGGGGACACTTCATTCACCCCTCCACTTT. Translated: CASSSGTLHSPLHF.

V gene TRBV7-9 combines with J gene TRBJ2-1; D might be TRBD1 (5 bases). The germline V gene encodes CDR1 SEHNR and CDR2 FQNEAQ (reference sequence). The CDR3 extends over 11 amino acids. CDR3 sequence reads: CAADSYNEQFF. CDR3 nucleotides: TGTGCGGCCGACAGTTACAATGAGCAGTTCTTC.

This clone turned up a few times. The rearrangement links TRBV5-1 to TRBJ2-7; D perhaps matches TRBD2 (5 bases). CDR1 SGHRS and CDR2 YFSETQ come from the germline V gene. The germline V and J ends were trimmed by 1 base and 5 bases, with 7 bases remaining between them. The CDR3 consists of 12 residues. In DNA form, the CDR3 reads TGCGCCAGCAGCTTGTACGGGGACGAGCAGTACTTC. Amino acid sequence: CASSLYGDEQYF.

The rearrangement links TRBV19 to TRBJ2-7, with TRBD1 matching 8 bases. The germline V gene has CDR1 LNHDA and CDR2 SQIVND (reference sequence). The length of the CDR3 is 15 residues. V was pared by 5 bases and J by 4 bases, with 10 bases of the junction left unmatched. The CDR3 sequence: CASSEMRTGPYEQYF. The DNA for the CDR3 is TGTGCCAGTAGTGAGATGCGGACAGGGCCATACGAGCAGTACTTC. Drawing the rest from reference TRBV19 and TRBJ2-7, the complete variable domain is DGGITQSPKYLFRKEGQNVTLSCEQNLNHDAMYWYRQDPGQGLRLIYYSQIVNDFQKGDIAEGYSVSREKKESFPLTVTSAQKNPTAFYLCASSEMRTGPYEQYFGPGTRLTVT.

J is TRBJ2-7 and V is TRBV5-1; 7 nucleotides agree with TRBD1. From germline, CDR1 is SGHRS and CDR2 YFSETQ. The CDR3 covers 14 residues. V dropped 5 bases and J dropped 7; count of bases not matched to a gene: 12. The CDR3 region has the DNA TGCGCCAGCAGGGACGGGACAGCCTTTCCGGAGCAGTACTTC. Translation gives CASRDGTAFPEQYF.

V gene TRBV28 combines with J gene TRBJ1-2; the D gene is possibly TRBD1 (6 bases). This CDR3 has 15 residues. The V and J ends lost 4 bases and 0 bases respectively, with 12 bases between them. Germline V gene data show CDR1 as MDHEN and CDR2 as SYDVKM. The CDR3 DNA follows: TGTGCCAGCAGTTCCTTATGGGACACTAACTATGGCTACACCTTC. Translation: CASSSLWDTNYGYTF.

This chain uses TRBV3-1 (or the pseudogene TRBV3-2) with TRBJ1-4; 9 bases fit TRBD1. From germline, CDR1 is LGHDT and CDR2 YNNKEL (reference sequence). The CDR3 is 16 residues long. V lost 0 bases to trimming and J lost 5 bases; unmatched junction nucleotides: 4. CDR3 nucleotide sequence: TGTGCCAGCAGCCAAGACCCGGGACAGGGCAATGAAAAACTGTTTTTT. Protein product: CASSQDPGQGNEKLFF.

The chain couples TRBV29-1 to TRBJ1-2; 7 positions agree with TRBD1. The J segment lost 4 bases and the V segment lost 4 bases, leaving 9 bases of the junction unmatched. CDR1 SQVTM and CDR2 ANQGSEA come from the germline V gene. The length of the CDR3 is 14 residues. The CDR3 is CSVGTRGDGYGYTF. The CDR3 coding sequence is TGCAGCGTTGGGACCAGGGGGGATGGCTATGGCTACACCTTC.

The chain joins TRBV14 to TRBJ2-7, with a tentative D call TRBD1 (6 bases). Trimming removed 0 bases at V and 0 bases at J, with 15 bases between. There are 17 residues in the CDR3. Per germline, CDR1 SGHDN and CDR2 FVKESK. CDR3: CASSQESRQGSSYEQYF. The CDR3 coding sequence is TGTGCCAGCAGCCAAGAAAGTCGGCAGGGGAGCTCCTACGAGCAGTACTTC.

The chain links TRBV7-6 to TRBJ2-7; the match to TRBD1 covers 10 bases. The CDR3 is 17 amino acids. Germline V CDR1 and CDR2: SGHVS, FNYEAQ. V lost 5 bases, J lost 0 bases, and 10 bases stayed unmatched. In nucleotides, the CDR3 is TGTGCCAGCAGCCCATATCTTGGGACAGGGGCCTCCTACGAGCAGTACTTC. Its translation: CASSPYLGTGASYEQYF.

This chain links TRBV27 with TRBJ1-1, with 8 bases that match TRBD1. CDR1 MNHEY and CDR2 SMNVEV come from the germline V gene (reference sequence). The CDR3 loop spans 14 amino acids. V shed 3 bases, J shed 5 bases, and the junction held 5 bases outside the gene matches. CDR3 nucleotides: TGTGCCAGCAGTTTCCCAGGGGGCGCGACTGAAGCTTTCTTT. Protein product: CASSFPGGATEAFF.

The chain uses TRBV7-9 and TRBJ2-1; 12 bases fit TRBD2. Germline CDR1 reads SEHNR; CDR2 reads FQNEAQ (reference sequence). Trimming took 1 base from V and 8 from J; bases not matched to a gene: 0. The CDR3 is 14 amino acids. CDR3 in amino acids: CASSLGLAGDEQFF. The CDR3 DNA reads as TGTGCCAGCAGCTTAGGACTAGCGGGGGATGAGCAGTTCTTC. The whole variable domain, filled in from reference TRBV7-9 and TRBJ2-1, reads DTGVSQNPRHKITKRGQNVTFRCDPISEHNRLYWYRQTLGQGPEFLTYFQNEAQLEKSRLLSDRFSAERPKGSFSTLEIQRTEQGDSAMYLCASSLGLAGDEQFFGPGTRLTVL.

The chain employs TRBV10-3 and TRBJ2-7, with D tentatively TRBD2 (5 bases). Germline V gene data show CDR1 as ENHRY and CDR2 as SYGVKD. V was cut by 0 bases and J by 1 base, with 10 bases left in between. This CDR3 comprises 15 residues. The CDR3 DNA is TGTGCCATCAGTGAGTCTGGGGTAGCGTCCTACGAGCAGTACTTC. Protein product: CAISESGVASYEQYF.

The rearrangement joins TRBV7-8 to TRBJ2-2, with TRBD2 matching over 9 bases. In germline, CDR1 is SGHVS, CDR2 FQNEAQ. This CDR3 is built from 16 residues. V lost 1 base, J lost 3 bases, and 3 bases stayed unmatched. The DNA of the CDR3 is TGTGCCAGCAGCTTAGGCGGGGGGGCCGACACCGGGGAGCTGTTTTTT. Translation gives CASSLGGGADTGELFF.